This T cell receptor beta chain comes out of a study of radiation and T cells in renal cell carcinoma. Overall study context: Nephrectomy followed 15 Gy stereotactic body radiation by 4 weeks. Study outcomes and limitations: In blood, top tumor clones expanded by 2 weeks, shrinking by 4.

Time point reported: blood 2 weeks post-SBRT. Sample treatment: 15 Gy SBRT to primary tumor, nephrectomy 4 weeks later. The patient's renal cell carcinoma had clear cell pathology. Worth noting for this clone: Its antigen is unidentified.

This CDR3 is built from 17 residues. Looked up from germline, CDR1 is SGDLS and CDR2 is YYNGEE. Trimming at V came to 4 bases and at J to 2 bases, leaving 10 bases not matched to a gene. Data came from immunoSEQ multiplex PCR; TCRdb stores just in-frame clones and leaves some out. The sample has 100,000 to 150,000 clones; 81% are singletons. The receptor was derived from a man aged 50 or older with renal cell carcinoma. The material sequenced was blood, taken from a patient whose treatment included radiotherapy and nephrectomy. The chain has TRBV9 and TRBJ2-7, with 12 bases matching TRBD2. In nucleotides, the CDR3 is TGTGCCAGCAGCCCCTCTAGCGGGGGGGCGCAAACCTACGAGCAGTACTTC. It codes for CASSPSSGGAQTYEQYF.